This T cell receptor (beta chain) comes out of a study of cytomegalovirus exposure and HLA in healthy donors. PCR employed 60 Vbeta and 13 Jbeta primers. Clones were read by immunoSEQ multiplex PCR, and TCRdb kept only the in-frame ones, dropping some. The sample lists about 150,000 clones, around 84% occurring once. Regarding the study as a whole: In a later analysis, V- and J-gene trimming of beta chains associated with a DCLRE1C missense variant, replicated independently.

Comment on this clone: Its matching antigen is unknown.

The receptor was isolated from a boy aged 2 to 10 in good health and CMV-seronegative. What was sequenced was PBMCs.

CDR3: CASSYSAGTEAFF. The CDR3 DNA reads TGTGCCAGCAGTTACTCAGCCGGCACTGAAGCTTTCTTT. The chain carries TRBV6-5 and TRBJ1-1; unclear D gene. V lost 0 bases and J 4 bases, leaving 6 bases between the germline ends. The CDR3 is 13 residues long. Germline V gene sequence: CDR1 MNHEY, CDR2 SVGAGI.